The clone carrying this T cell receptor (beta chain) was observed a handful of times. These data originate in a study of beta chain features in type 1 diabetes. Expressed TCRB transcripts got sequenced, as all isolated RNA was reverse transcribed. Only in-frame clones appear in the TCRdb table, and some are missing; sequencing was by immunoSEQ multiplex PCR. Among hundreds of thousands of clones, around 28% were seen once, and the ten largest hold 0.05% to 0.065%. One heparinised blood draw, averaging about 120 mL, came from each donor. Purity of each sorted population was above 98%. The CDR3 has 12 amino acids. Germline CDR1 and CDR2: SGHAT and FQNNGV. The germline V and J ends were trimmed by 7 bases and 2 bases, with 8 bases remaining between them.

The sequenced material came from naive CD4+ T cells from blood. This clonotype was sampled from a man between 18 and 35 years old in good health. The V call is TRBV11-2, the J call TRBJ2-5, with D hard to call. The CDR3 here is CASTEQQETQYF. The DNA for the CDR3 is TGTGCCAGCACCGAACAGCAAGAGACCCAGTACTTC.